This is a list of T cell receptor beta chains from one sample in a study of cytomegalovirus exposure and HLA in healthy donors. Only in-frame clones appear in the TCRdb table, and some are missing; sequencing was by immunoSEQ multiplex PCR. The profile shows 80,000 to 130,000 clones, about 75% of them singletons. The sequenced sample consisted of PBMCs. The receptors shown here come from a young woman in good health and CMV-seropositive. The CDR3 runs from the conserved cysteine through the conserved F or W. Each record gives: J gene, D gene, clone size, V gene, CDR3 protein, CDR3 DNA. The D gene is left open where the match is weak. Not every row has a clone size; where given, it reads once, few, many or a size class.

>TRBJ2-3|TRBD2|.|TRBV7-2
CASSLASGDGVDTQYF
TGTGCCAGCAGCTTAGCTAGCGGGGACGGGGTGGATACGCAGTATTTT
>TRBJ2-5|TRBD1|.|TRBV28
CASSLVTGATQYF
TGTGCCAGCAGTTTAGTGACAGGGGCCACCCAGTACTTC
>TRBJ1-1|TRBD1|.|TRBV28
CASSAGTGGDTEAFF
TGTGCCAGCAGTGCAGGGACAGGGGGCGACACTGAAGCTTTCTTT
>TRBJ1-2|.|.|TRBV4-3
CASSQDASSYGYTF
TGCGCCAGCAGCCAAGATGCGTCTTCCTATGGCTACACCTTC
>TRBJ2-7|TRBD2|.|TRBV27
CASSSPGTSAYEQYF
TGTGCCAGCAGTTCCCCAGGGACTAGCGCTTACGAGCAGTACTTC
>TRBJ2-4|.|.|TRBV29-1
CSMEQGLKGIQYF
TGCAGCATGGAGCAGGGCCTTAAAGGCATTCAGTACTTC
>TRBJ2-7|TRBD2|.|TRBV28
CASSLTLGTSATYEQYF
TGTGCCAGCAGTTTAACCCTCGGGACTAGCGCGACCTACGAGCAGTACTTC
>TRBJ2-3|.|few|TRBV7-7
CASSLTSRDTQYF
TGTGCCAGCAGCTTAACTAGTAGGGATACGCAGTATTTT
>TRBJ2-7|TRBD2|.|TRBV4-1
CASSQGLAGYEQYF
TGCGCCAGCAGCCAAGGCCTAGCGGGGTACGAGCAGTACTTC
>TRBJ2-7|.|.|TRBV14
CASSPRVSAGIYEQYF
TGTGCCAGCAGCCCGCGGGTCAGTGCGGGAATCTACGAGCAGTACTTC
>TRBJ1-3|TRBD1|.|TRBV6-1
CASSVGDRRGNTIYF
TGTGCCAGCAGTGTGGGGGACAGGAGAGGAAACACCATATATTTT
>TRBJ2-1|.|.|TRBV7-2
CASTDRARDEQFF
TGTGCCAGCACCGACCGGGCCAGGGATGAGCAGTTCTTC
>TRBJ2-7|TRBD2|.|TRBV15
CATSRDASGSYEQYF
TGTGCCACCAGCAGAGATGCTAGCGGGAGCTACGAGCAGTACTTC
>TRBJ2-7|.|.|TRBV30
CAWSVEVYASYEQYF
TGTGCCTGGAGTGTAGAGGTTTACGCCAGTTACGAGCAGTACTTC
>TRBJ2-2|.|.|TRBV7-3
CASSLHKSTGELFF
TGTGCCAGCAGCTTACACAAGTCTACCGGGGAGCTGTTTTTT
>TRBJ2-1|.|.|TRBV28
CASSLSTGRNEQFF
TGTGCCAGCAGTTTATCGACAGGGAGGAATGAGCAGTTCTTC
>TRBJ1-5|.|once|TRBV7-2
CASSPRGGQPQHF
TGTGCCAGCAGCCCAAGGGGTGGTCAGCCCCAGCATTTT
>TRBJ1-5|TRBD1|.|TRBV18
CASSRDRGGSNQPQHF
TGTGCCAGCTCCCGGGACAGGGGCGGAAGCAATCAGCCCCAGCATTTT
>TRBJ1-1|.|few|TRBV7-7
CASSPLEGRADTEAFF
TGTGCCAGCAGCCCCCTGGAGGGGAGGGCGGACACTGAAGCTTTCTTT
>TRBJ2-1|TRBD1|.|TRBV27
CASSLSPRTGGRSYNEQFF
TGTGCCAGCAGTTTATCCCCCCGCACAGGGGGCAGGTCCTACAATGAGCAGTTCTTC
>TRBJ2-7|TRBD2|.|TRBV6-5
CASSYFSGIQNEQYF
TGTGCCAGCAGTTACTTTAGCGGGATACAGAACGAGCAGTACTTC
>TRBJ2-1|TRBD2|.|TRBV7-3
CASSAGLDNEQFF
TGTGCCAGCAGCGCGGGACTAGACAATGAGCAGTTCTTC
>TRBJ2-7|TRBD2|.|TRBV4-3
CASSQETSVNYEQYF
TGCGCCAGCAGCCAAGAAACTAGCGTAAATTACGAGCAGTACTTC
>TRBJ1-1|.|few|TRBV7-2
CASSLMSRDTEAFF
TGTGCCAGCAGCTTAATGTCCCGGGACACTGAAGCTTTCTTT
>TRBJ1-3|.|.|TRBV5-6
CASSPTGSGNTIYF
TGTGCCAGCAGCCCTACAGGGTCTGGAAACACCATATATTTT
>TRBJ2-7|TRBD2|.|TRBV10-2
CASSESSGSGKKYF
TGCGCCAGCAGTGAGTCGTCGGGTAGCGGGAAGAAGTACTTC
>TRBJ2-5|TRBD2|.|TRBV5-1
CASSREGQGRLTQYF
TGCGCCAGCAGCAGGGAGGGGCAGGGCCGACTAACCCAGTACTTC
>TRBJ2-3|.|.|TRBV19
CASSINWPPSDTQYF
TGTGCCAGTAGTATAAATTGGCCACCCTCAGATACGCAGTATTTT
>TRBJ1-1|.|.|TRBV7-7
CASSLQENTEAFF
TGTGCTAGCAGTCTACAGGAGAACACTGAAGCTTTCTTT
>TRBJ2-5|TRBD1|.|TRBV11-3
CASSPDRGKETQYF
TGTGCCAGCAGCCCGGACAGGGGTAAAGAGACCCAGTACTTC
>TRBJ1-3|.|.|TRBV2
CASSAGVLGNTIYF
TGTGCCAGCAGTGCGGGGGTATTGGGAAACACCATATATTTT
>TRBJ2-6|.|.|TRBV18
CASSPSTGTANVLTF
TGTGCCAGCTCACCGTCGACAGGTACGGCCAACGTCCTGACTTTC
>TRBJ1-2|TRBD1|.|TRBV5-1
CASSLGGTGNGYTF
TGCGCCAGCAGCTTGGGGGGGACAGGGAATGGCTACACCTTC
>TRBJ1-2|.|.|TRBV14
CASSQDRGYGYTF
TGTGCCAGCAGCCAAGACAGGGGCTATGGCTACACCTTC
>TRBJ2-7|.|.|TRBV11-3
CASSLDGREQYF
TGTGCCAGCAGCTTAGATGGGCGTGAGCAGTACTTC
>TRBJ2-5|TRBD1|once|TRBV5-8
CASSPTPTGVQETQYF
TGTGCCAGCAGCCCTACCCCCACAGGGGTACAAGAGACCCAGTACTTC
>TRBJ2-3|TRBD2|once|TRBV9
CASSSRLAGGTDTQYF
TGTGCCAGCAGCTCCCGACTAGCGGGAGGTACAGATACGCAGTATTTT
>TRBJ2-2|.|few|TRBV5-5
CASSLVGESVFF
TGTGCCAGCAGCTTGGTGGGCGAGTCGGTGTTTTTT
>TRBJ2-5|TRBD2|.|TRBV2
CASSAGGRARETQYF
TGTGCCAGCAGTGCGGGGGGGCGGGCGAGGGAGACCCAGTACTTC
>TRBJ1-2|.|.|TRBV10-3
CAIKGDIDGYTF
TGTGCCATTAAGGGGGACATCGATGGCTACACCTTC
>TRBJ1-2|.|.|TRBV9
CASSAVQEGYGYTF
TGTGCCAGCAGCGCAGTTCAGGAGGGGTATGGCTACACCTTC
>TRBJ1-5|.|.|TRBV6-5
CASSYSIQGNQPQHF
TGTGCCAGCAGTTACTCGATACAGGGCAATCAGCCCCAGCATTTT
>TRBJ1-1|.|.|TRBV7-9
CASSLAAENTEAFF
TGTGCCAGCAGCTTAGCGGCTGAGAACACTGAAGCTTTCTTT
>TRBJ2-7|TRBD2|.|TRBV7-9
CASSLAASGNYEQYF
TGTGCCAGCAGCTTAGCGGCTAGCGGGAACTACGAGCAGTACTTC
>TRBJ2-7|.|once|TRBV6-5
CASSYLGDYEQYF
TGTGCCAGCAGTTACTTAGGGGATTACGAGCAGTACTTC